This paragraph reports one T cell receptor (beta chain). Its matching antigen is unknown. This entry is derived from a study of OX40 agonist ivuxolimab in advanced cancers. Study observations and caveats: Which antigen the expanded peripheral T cells recognized is unknown.

Germline V lookup: CDR1 MNHNS, CDR2 SASEGT. This CDR3 spans 15 amino acids. V was pared by 7 bases and J by 0 bases, with 13 bases between. TCRdb keeps only in-frame clones here, not all; method: immunoSEQ multiplex PCR. The repertoire holds around 57,000 clones, with around 84% as singletons. The chain employs TRBV6-1 and TRBJ2-1; D not resolved. The material sequenced was CD4+ or CD8+ T cells sorted from blood, taken in a trial of the OX40 agonist ivuxolimab. This TCR came from an adult with an advanced solid tumor such as melanoma, head and neck, liver or kidney cancer. The CDR3 loop reads CASIPVPSSYNEQFF. As DNA, the CDR3 is TGTGCCAGCATCCCGGTTCCGAGCTCCTACAATGAGCAGTTCTTC.